This T cell receptor beta chain was retrieved from a study of brain T cells in children with intractable seizures. Using immunoSEQ multiplex PCR, the repertoire was profiled, and TCRdb retains in-frame clones only, with some absent. Here the sample spans just under 65,000 clones, approximately 95% being singletons. The germline V gene has CDR1 WNHNN and CDR2 SYGVQD (reference sequence). The V end lost 8 bases, the J end lost 14 bases, and 12 bases lay between the germline ends. The CDR3 consists of 10 residues. Patients received at least one anti-epileptic drug before surgery. The rearrangement joins TRBV10-1 to TRBJ1-4; D is unresolved. This specimen was peripheral blood, taken at surgery. The TCR originated in a boy under three years old with focal cortical dysplasia and intractable seizures. The CDR3 DNA sequence: TGCGCCAGCCCTCAGGAAGGGCTGTTTTTT. This translates into CASPQEGLFF.